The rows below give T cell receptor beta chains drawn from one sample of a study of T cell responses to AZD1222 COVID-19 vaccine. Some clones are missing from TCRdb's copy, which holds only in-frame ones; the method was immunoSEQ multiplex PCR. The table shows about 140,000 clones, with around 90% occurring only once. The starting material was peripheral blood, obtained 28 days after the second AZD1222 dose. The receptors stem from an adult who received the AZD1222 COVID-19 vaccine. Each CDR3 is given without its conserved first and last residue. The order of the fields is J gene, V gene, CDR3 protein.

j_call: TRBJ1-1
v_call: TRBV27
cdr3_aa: ASSLDGDTEAF

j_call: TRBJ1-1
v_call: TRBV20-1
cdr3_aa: SASGSGSSEAF

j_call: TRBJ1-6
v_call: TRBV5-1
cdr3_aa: ASSRGNNSPLH

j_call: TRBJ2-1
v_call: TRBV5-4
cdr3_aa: ASSPSSSGSGEQF

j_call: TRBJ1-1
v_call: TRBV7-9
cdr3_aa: ASSLAPTEAF

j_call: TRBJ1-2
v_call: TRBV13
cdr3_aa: ASSFGRDYGYT

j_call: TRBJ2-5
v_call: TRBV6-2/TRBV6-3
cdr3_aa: ASSYHSVVETQY

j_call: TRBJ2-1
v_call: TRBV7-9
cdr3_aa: ASSLRLAGVRKF

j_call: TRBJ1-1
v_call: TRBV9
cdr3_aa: ASSPYEGATEAF

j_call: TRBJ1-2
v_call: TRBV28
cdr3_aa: ASSPLGGLVGGYT

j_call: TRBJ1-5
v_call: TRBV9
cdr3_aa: ASSVGTGGEQPQH

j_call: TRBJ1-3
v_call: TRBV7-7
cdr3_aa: ASSLGLGPGNTIY

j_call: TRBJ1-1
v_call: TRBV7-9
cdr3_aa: ASSSPRGRNTEAF

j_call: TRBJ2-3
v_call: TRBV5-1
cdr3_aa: ASSLQGPPTDTQY

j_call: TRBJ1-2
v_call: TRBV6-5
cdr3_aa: ASRPPGLPYGYT

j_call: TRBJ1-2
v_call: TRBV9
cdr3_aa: ASSIQGGPYGYT

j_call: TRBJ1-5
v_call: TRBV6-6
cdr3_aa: ASSYWGTENQPQH

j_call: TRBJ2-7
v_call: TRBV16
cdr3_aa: ASSSGLAGHEQY

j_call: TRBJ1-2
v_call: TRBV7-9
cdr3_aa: ASSSGGGGYGYT

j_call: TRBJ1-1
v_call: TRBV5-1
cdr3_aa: ASSLAPQGVGTEAF

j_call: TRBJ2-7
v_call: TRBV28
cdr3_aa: ASSYAGTDFYEQY

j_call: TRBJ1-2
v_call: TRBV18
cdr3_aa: ASSVRDQDHGYT

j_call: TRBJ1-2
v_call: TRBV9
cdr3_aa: ASSLGQGNYGYT

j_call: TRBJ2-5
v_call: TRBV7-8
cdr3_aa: ASSLSETQY

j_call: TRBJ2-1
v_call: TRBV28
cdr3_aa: ASSISRLGRHEQF

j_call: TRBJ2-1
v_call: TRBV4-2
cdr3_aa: ASSHNGADGAYNEQF

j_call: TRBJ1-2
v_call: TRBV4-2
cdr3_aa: ASSPGPEDYGYT

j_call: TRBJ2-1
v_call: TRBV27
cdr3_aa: ASSQSNEQF

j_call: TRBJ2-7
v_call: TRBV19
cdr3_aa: ASEPGQGFHEQY

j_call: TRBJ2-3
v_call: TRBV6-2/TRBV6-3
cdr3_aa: ASSQSGEGSADTQY

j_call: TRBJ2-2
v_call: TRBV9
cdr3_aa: ASSAGSPGELF

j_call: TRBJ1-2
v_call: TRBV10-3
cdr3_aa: AISGTAANYGYT

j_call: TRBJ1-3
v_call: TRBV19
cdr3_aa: ASSRRGLTGNTIY

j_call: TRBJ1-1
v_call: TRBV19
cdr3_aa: ASKPRPGTGTF

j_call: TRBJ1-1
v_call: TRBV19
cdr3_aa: ASSIVQGASEAF

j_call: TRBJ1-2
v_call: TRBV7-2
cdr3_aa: ASSRTGQDHGYT

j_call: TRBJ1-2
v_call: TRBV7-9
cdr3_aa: ASSSHGTAMVLGGYT

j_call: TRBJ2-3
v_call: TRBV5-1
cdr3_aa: ASSLGPLSGGTDTQY

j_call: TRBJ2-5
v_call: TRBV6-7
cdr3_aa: PYTLGGMGYQETQY

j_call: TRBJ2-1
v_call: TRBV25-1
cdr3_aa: ASFGVGSGRWNEQF

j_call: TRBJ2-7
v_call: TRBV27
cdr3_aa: ASSMTGFHEQY

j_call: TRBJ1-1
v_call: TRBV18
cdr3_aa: ASSPPVGGTEAF

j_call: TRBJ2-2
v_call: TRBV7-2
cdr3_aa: ASSPGWIEANTGELF

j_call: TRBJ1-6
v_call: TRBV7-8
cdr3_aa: ASRTERDSPLH

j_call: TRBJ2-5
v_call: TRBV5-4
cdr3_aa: ASSFDGQGWETQY

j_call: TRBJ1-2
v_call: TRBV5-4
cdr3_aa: ASSLIGGYGYT

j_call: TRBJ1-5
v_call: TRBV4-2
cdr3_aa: ASSQGGHQPQH

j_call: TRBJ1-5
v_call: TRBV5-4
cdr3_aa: ASSPGRTDQPQH